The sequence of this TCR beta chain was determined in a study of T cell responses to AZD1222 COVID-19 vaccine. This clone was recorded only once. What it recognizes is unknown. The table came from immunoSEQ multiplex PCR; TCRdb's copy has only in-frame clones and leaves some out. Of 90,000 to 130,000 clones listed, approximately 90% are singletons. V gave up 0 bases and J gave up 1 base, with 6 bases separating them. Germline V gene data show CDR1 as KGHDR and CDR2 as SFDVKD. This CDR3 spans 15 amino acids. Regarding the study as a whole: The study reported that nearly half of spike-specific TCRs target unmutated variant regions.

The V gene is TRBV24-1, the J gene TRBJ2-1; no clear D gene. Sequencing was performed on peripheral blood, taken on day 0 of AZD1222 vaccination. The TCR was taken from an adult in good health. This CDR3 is CATSDLLVSYNEQFF. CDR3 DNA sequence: TGTGCCACCAGTGATTTGCTGGTTTCCTACAATGAGCAGTTCTTC.